Listed here are 22 T cell receptor beta chains from one sample, sequenced in a study of control samples from healthy donors and cancer patients. Some clones are missing from TCRdb's copy, which holds only in-frame ones; the method was immunoSEQ multiplex PCR. In the table there are roughly 50,000 clones, about 92% of which are singletons. Source material: PBMCs. These receptors were obtained from a man in his thirties or forties with colorectal cancer.

V usage is TRBV4-2 and J usage is TRBJ1-2, with 7 positions matching TRBD1. The V segment lost 4 bases and the J segment 6 bases; nucleotides outside the gene matches: 14. The CDR3 spans 16 residues. The germline gives CDR1 LGHNA, CDR2 YNFKEQ. The CDR3 reads CASSPPRVGGGNGYTF. The CDR3 DNA is TGTGCCAGCAGCCCCCCGAGGGTTGGAGGGGGCAATGGCTACACCTTC.

The genes are TRBV5-1 and TRBJ1-1; D is unclear. The CDR3 has 14 amino acids. Germline V gene data show CDR1 as SGHRS and CDR2 as YFSETQ. V lost 1 base, J lost 1 base, and 8 bases lay in between. The CDR3 is CASSLSGENTEAFF. The DNA of the CDR3 is TGCGCCAGCAGCTTGTCAGGAGAGAACACTGAAGCTTTCTTT.

The J gene is TRBJ1-1, the V gene TRBV7-6, with TRBD1 as a possible D gene (6 bases). The V end was cut by 3 bases, the J end by 2 bases, with 10 bases between. CDR1 SGHVS and CDR2 FNYEAQ come from the germline V gene. The CDR3 contains 14 residues. The CDR3 DNA follows: TGTGCCAGCAGCTTGGGGGGGCGCAACACTGAAGCTTTCTTT. Translation: CASSLGGRNTEAFF.

The rearrangement links TRBV6-5 to TRBJ1-1, with D possibly matching TRBD1 (5 bases). The CDR3 consists of 14 residues. Trimming cost V 7 bases and J 1 base, with 13 bases left between them. Germline-derived CDR1 and CDR2 are MNHEY and SVGAGI. The CDR3 nucleotides are TGTGCCAGCACTATCTCGGGGCCGAACACTGAAGCTTTCTTT. It yields the protein CASTISGPNTEAFF.

The V and J genes are TRBV5-1 and TRBJ2-7; the D is unclear. Germline V gives CDR1 SGHRS, CDR2 YFSETQ. V lost 4 bases and J 3 bases, leaving 23 bases between the germline ends. CDR3 length equals 17 residues. DNA for the CDR3: TGCGCCAGCAGCCCGGATGCCTTTTCGTACGTCGTCTACGAGCAGTACTTC. Its translation: CASSPDAFSYVVYEQYF.

The chain has TRBV30 and TRBJ2-5; D may be TRBD1 (5 bases). Germline V lookup: CDR1 GTSNPN, CDR2 SVGIG (reference sequence). The germline V and J ends were trimmed by 0 bases and 3 bases, with 8 bases remaining between them. The CDR3 loop spans 13 amino acids. In DNA form, the CDR3 reads TGTGCCTGGAGTGTAAGCAGGGAAGAGACCCAGTACTTC. Its translation: CAWSVSREETQYF. The full variable domain, in which reference TRBV30 and TRBJ2-5 provide the parts outside the CDR3, is SQTIHQWPATLVQPVGSPLSLECTVEGTSNPNLYWYRQAAGRGLQLLFYSVGIGQISSEVPQNLSASRPQDRQFILSSKKLLLSDSGFYLCAWSVSREETQYFGPGTRLLVL.

V usage is TRBV5-1 and J usage is TRBJ1-2; D ambiguous. The CDR3 is 16 amino acids. The germline V gene has CDR1 SGHRS and CDR2 YFSETQ. Trimming stripped 2 bases from V and 0 bases from J, with 14 bases between. CDR3 DNA: TGCGCCAGCAGCTTCCGGGCCCGCCCTTCTAACTATGGCTACACCTTC. Amino acids: CASSFRARPSNYGYTF.

This chain uses TRBV11-2 with TRBJ1-3, with D maybe TRBD1 (5 bases). The germline V gene encodes CDR1 SGHAT and CDR2 FQNNGV. Trimming left V 2 bases short and J 0 bases short, with 14 bases between. CDR3 length: 17 amino acids. The CDR3: CASSLRDGLFSGNTIYF. The DNA for the CDR3 is TGTGCCAGCAGCTTAAGGGACGGACTATTCTCTGGAAACACCATATATTTT.

This clone was observed once. The chain uses TRBV5-8 and TRBJ2-3; no definite D call. The CDR3 length is 15 residues. V dropped 9 bases and J dropped 1 base, with 18 bases sitting between them. Germline V lookup: CDR1 SGHTS, CDR2 YDEGEE. CDR3 sequence: CATLEIGRRTDTQYF. The CDR3 coding sequence is TGTGCCACCCTCGAAATCGGCCGACGCACAGATACGCAGTATTTT.

The gene calls are TRBV11-2 and TRBJ2-7, with 7 bases lining up with TRBD1. The germline V gene encodes CDR1 SGHAT and CDR2 FQNNGV. Unmatched junction bases numbered 4, after V lost 5 bases and J lost 0 bases. This CDR3 contains 14 residues. Here the CDR3 reads CASSPRDSSYEQYF. The CDR3 bases are TGTGCCAGCAGCCCCCGGGACAGCTCCTACGAGCAGTACTTC. The full variable domain, in which reference TRBV11-2 and TRBJ2-7 provide the parts outside the CDR3, is EAGVAQSPRYKIIEKRQSVAFWCNPISGHATLYWYQQILGQGPKLLIQFQNNGVVDDSQLPKDRFSAERLKGVDSTLKIQPAKLEDSAVYLCASSPRDSSYEQYFGPGTRLTVT.

This sequence joins TRBV9 and TRBJ2-1; D gene unclear. Per the germline V gene, CDR1 is SGDLS and CDR2 is YYNGEE. This CDR3 is built from 12 residues. V was clipped by 5 bases and J by 6 bases, with 9 bases between them. The CDR3 loop reads CASSDDLNEQFF. Written as DNA, the CDR3 is TGTGCCAGCAGTGACGACCTCAATGAGCAGTTCTTC.

This chain uses TRBV6-5 with TRBJ1-2, with no clear D. Trimming shortened V by 0 bases and J by 4 bases, and 12 bases separated the two germline ends. Germline CDR1 and CDR2: MNHEY and SVGAGI. This CDR3 is 15 amino acids long. The CDR3 DNA sequence: TGTGCCAGCAGTTACTCCGCAAAGGGCCTCTATGGCTACACCTTC. Translation: CASSYSAKGLYGYTF.

V gene TRBV5-4 combines with J gene TRBJ2-1; 9 bases align to TRBD2. J was trimmed by 2 bases and V by 2 bases; bases with no gene match: 5. This CDR3 comprises 16 residues. Germline lookup yields CDR1 SGHNT and CDR2 YYREEE (reference sequence). CDR3 in DNA: TGTGCCAGCAGCTTAAAAGCGGGGGGCACCTACAATGAGCAGTTCTTC. Protein sequence: CASSLKAGGTYNEQFF. The variable domain in full, completed from reference TRBV5-4 and TRBJ2-1, reads ETGVTQSPTHLIKTRGQQVTLRCSSQSGHNTVSWYQQALGQGPQFIFQYYREEENGRGNFPPRFSGLQFPNYSSELNVNALELDDSALYLCASSLKAGGTYNEQFFGPGTRLTVL.

The chain recombines TRBV27 with TRBJ1-1; 7 nucleotides align to TRBD1. Looked up from germline, CDR1 is MNHEY and CDR2 is SMNVEV (reference sequence). Germline trimming cut 5 bases from V and 2 bases from J; bases unmatched to any gene: 5. The CDR3 runs 14 residues. The CDR3 protein is CASSPWDRNTEAFF. DNA of the CDR3: TGTGCCAGCAGTCCCTGGGACAGAAACACTGAAGCTTTCTTT.

The chain uses TRBV6-2 or TRBV6-3 and TRBJ1-3, with TRBD1 matching 9 bases. With V trimmed by 6 bases and J by 2 bases, 5 bases remained unmatched. Per the germline V gene, CDR1 is MNHEY and CDR2 is SVGEGT. The CDR3 spans 15 residues. The CDR3 nucleotides are TGTGCCAGCAGCGAACAGGGGGCGACTGGAAACACCATATATTTT. It translates to CASSEQGATGNTIYF.

This clone was detected a few times. J is TRBJ2-7 and V is TRBV5-5; no firm D call. From germline, CDR1 is SGHKS and CDR2 YYEKEE (reference sequence). This CDR3 spans 15 amino acids. Trimming took 7 bases from V and 0 from J, leaving 17 bases between them. The CDR3 sequence is CASGPGFESSYEQYV. The CDR3, as DNA: TGTGCCAGCGGGCCGGGCTTCGAAAGCTCCTACGAGCAGTACGTC.

J is TRBJ2-7 and V is TRBV9; D might be TRBD2 (6 bases). V gave up 1 base and J gave up 2 bases, with 13 bases separating them. Germline assignment: CDR1 SGDLS and CDR2 YYNGEE. This CDR3 spans 15 amino acids. The CDR3 reads CASSVFRDSPYEQYV. The CDR3 DNA follows: TGTGCCAGCAGCGTATTTAGGGACTCCCCCTACGAGCAGTACGTC.

V usage is TRBV4-3 and J usage is TRBJ1-1; no clear D gene. The germline V gene encodes CDR1 LGHNA and CDR2 YSLEER. The V and J ends lost 0 bases and 7 bases respectively, with 27 bases between them. The CDR3 runs to 19 residues. DNA of the CDR3: TGCGCCAGCAGCCAAGATCTCACTTCTCCCGGGGAAGAGGGTGATGAAGCTTTCTTT. Its protein product is CASSQDLTSPGEEGDEAFF.

V and J are TRBV7-2 and TRBJ1-2; 7 bases align to TRBD1. Trimming at V came to 5 bases and at J to 5 bases, leaving 11 bases not matched to a gene. This CDR3 is 15 amino acids long. Germline V gene data show CDR1 as SGHTA and CDR2 as FQGNSA. The CDR3 protein is CASSLRQGLGYGYTF. The CDR3 bases are TGTGCCAGCAGCCTAAGACAGGGTCTAGGGTATGGCTACACCTTC. The full variable domain, completed using reference TRBV7-2 and TRBJ1-2, is GAGVSQSPSNKVTEKGKDVELRCDPISGHTALYWYRQSLGQGLEFLIYFQGNSAPDKSGLPSDRFSAERTGGSVSTLTIQRTQQEDSAVYLCASSLRQGLGYGYTFGSGTRLTVV.

This clone was found a few times. This rearrangement joins TRBV4-2 to TRBJ2-3, with TRBD2 identical over 10 bases. This CDR3 region has 19 residues. Losses at the gene ends were 3 bases for V and 4 bases for J; bases not matched to a gene: 16. Germline values: CDR1 LGHNA, CDR2 YNFKEQ. CDR3 sequence reads: CASSQGSGGAWDSADTQYF. CDR3 coding DNA: TGTGCCAGCAGCCAGGGCAGCGGGGGGGCGTGGGATAGCGCAGATACGCAGTATTTT.

The V call is TRBV4-1, the J call TRBJ2-7; possible D gene TRBD1, 6 bases. Germline CDR1 reads MGHRA; CDR2 reads YSYEKL. Trimming removed 4 bases at V and 4 bases at J, with 17 bases between. The CDR3 is made up of 15 amino acids. CDR3 sequence reads: CASSLGTPEEYEQYF. Written as DNA, the CDR3 is TGCGCCAGCAGCCTCGGGACACCCGAGGAATACGAGCAGTACTTC.

The chain couples TRBV5-6 to TRBJ2-3; TRBD1 or TRBD2 may be the D gene (5 bases each). The CDR3 has 16 residues. Trimming took 4 bases from V and 3 from J, leaving 18 bases between them. CDR1 SGHDT and CDR2 YYEEEE come from the germline V gene. The CDR3: CASSLRSGASTDTQYF. CDR3 coding DNA: TGTGCCAGCAGCCTAAGATCCGGGGCCTCAACAGATACGCAGTATTTT.